Detailed here is one T cell receptor (beta chain). This record belongs to a study of shared clonotypes between healthy human individuals. Source study methods: ImmunoSEQ yielded junction-only sequences lacking quality scores, so filtering differed. TCRdb's copy holds only in-frame clones and misses some; the assay was immunoSEQ multiplex PCR. Clonal size and the V and J genes are those of that table, whereas D and trimming came from the DNA. The data contain 1.6 million or so clones, roughly 95% of them singletons. The sequenced sample was naive CD4+ T cells sorted from blood. As for subset: CD45RA+ positively selected. The sequence was collected from a man aged 30-40 years in good health.

The CDR3 protein is CASIGLGVYEQYF. The CDR3, as DNA: TGTGCCAGCATAGGCTTAGGGGTTTACGAGCAGTACTTC. This chain connects TRBV28 to TRBJ2-7; D is possibly TRBD1 (5 bases). Germline V lookup: CDR1 MDHEN, CDR2 SYDVKM. V was shortened by 7 bases and J by 4 bases, with 14 bases between the two germline ends. CDR3 size: 13 residues.